The 8 T cell receptor beta chains given below trace back to one sample, sequenced in a study of T cells in Graves' hyperthyroidism and ophthalmopathy. RNA transcripts gave rise to amplified TCR beta CDR3 regions. TCR CDR3 regions were first amplified by RT-PCR with HTBI primers. MiXCR was run by TCRdb on the multiplex PCR reads, yielding one entry per CDR3 protein. This table has around 690,000 distinct CDR3 sequences, approximately 15% appearing once. Sequenced input: blood. Source of these receptors: a man between 50 and 59 years old with Graves' hyperthyroidism.

The CDR3 loop is CASSKPLVSYEQYF. The CDR3 DNA follows: TGTGCCAGCAGCAAACCACTAGTAAGCTACGAGCAGTACTTC. The V call is TRBV12-3 or TRBV12-4, the J call TRBJ2-7; D possibly corresponds to TRBD2 (5 bases). Trimming cost V 6 bases and J 3 bases, with 15 bases left between them. The CDR3 consists of 14 residues.

The rearrangement joins TRBV19 to TRBJ2-3; 14 nucleotides line up with TRBD2. Trimming cost V 3 bases and J 4 bases; bases outside gene matches: 0. The CDR3 runs to 15 residues. Per the germline V gene, CDR1 is LNHDA and CDR2 is SQIVND (reference sequence). In DNA, the CDR3 is TGTGCCAGTAGTATGGGACTAGCGGGAGCAGATACGCAGTATTTT. Translation gives CASSMGLAGADTQYF.

This clonotype came up many times. The chain uses TRBV20-1 and TRBJ2-7, with D tentatively TRBD1 (5 bases). Germline CDR1 is DFQATT and CDR2 is SNEGSKA (reference sequence). This CDR3 contains 14 residues. Trimming cost V 4 bases and J 5 bases, with 18 bases left between them. This CDR3 is CSATSLAGFDEQYF. The CDR3 DNA reads as TGCAGTGCTACCTCACTGGCAGGGTTCGACGAGCAGTACTTC.

This clonotype has ten or more counts. The chain's CDR3 is CASTSNRDRVLNEQFF. CDR3 in DNA: TGTGCCAGCACCTCAAACCGGGACAGGGTTCTCAATGAGCAGTTCTTC. The V call is TRBV28, the J call TRBJ2-1; 9 bases line up with TRBD1. Looked up from germline, CDR1 is MDHEN and CDR2 is SYDVKM. The CDR3 length is 16 residues. With 7 bases clipped from V and 6 bases from J, the junction kept 13 bases outside the gene matches. The full variable domain, its missing parts supplied by reference TRBV28 and TRBJ2-1, is DVKVTQSSRYLVKRTGEKVFLECVQDMDHENMFWYRQDPGLGLRLIYFSYDVKMKEKGDIPEGYSVSREKKERFSLILESASTNQTSMYLCASTSNRDRVLNEQFFGPGTRLTVL.

This clonotype was found many times. J is TRBJ1-1 and V is TRBV7-3, with 8 bases that match TRBD1. Losses at the gene ends were 5 bases for V and 5 bases for J; bases not matched to a gene: 1. CDR3 length: 12 residues. Germline CDR1 and CDR2: SGHTA and FQGTGA. CDR3 bases: TGTGCCAGCAGCCGGACAGGGACTGAAGCTTTCTTT. This encodes CASSRTGTEAFF.

This chain links TRBV24-1 with TRBJ1-2; D is undetermined. The germline CDR1 and CDR2 sequences are KGHDR and SFDVKD. The CDR3 covers 12 residues. Trimming took 3 bases from V and 5 from J, leaving 6 bases between them. CDR3 in DNA: TGTGCCACCAGTGATCACACGTATGGCTACACCTTC. This codes for CATSDHTYGYTF.

Regarding this clonotype: With a much larger clone just one base away, this may be a read error. The V gene is TRBV2, the J gene TRBJ1-6, with a possible D match to TRBD1 (6 bases). This CDR3 is built from 15 residues. V was cut by 5 bases and J by 11 bases, with 19 bases left in between. Germline CDR1 and CDR2: SNHLY and FYNNEI. The CDR3 spells CASSPQGGENPPLHF. The CDR3 DNA follows: TGTGCCAGCAGTCCACAGGGAGGGGAGAATCCACCCCTCCACTTT.

The rearrangement joins TRBV29-1 to TRBJ2-1, with D maybe TRBD1 (5 bases). Trimming removed 0 bases from V and 0 bases from J, with 9 bases in between. This CDR3 is 15 amino acids long. Germline assignment: CDR1 SQVTM and CDR2 ANQGSEA. The CDR3 spells CSVEDPQGSYNEQFF. As DNA, the CDR3 is TGCAGCGTTGAAGATCCGCAGGGCTCCTACAATGAGCAGTTCTTC.